These T cell receptor beta chains were read from a single sample in a study of cytomegalovirus exposure and HLA in healthy donors. Profiling relied on immunoSEQ multiplex PCR, and the TCRdb table lists in-frame clones only, not all of them. Across over 75,000 clones, the top ten clones capture approximately 0.63% of the sample. Sequencing input: PBMCs. These receptors all stem from a man aged 50-60 years in good health and CMV-seronegative. Each CDR3 is given with its conserved first and last residue. A D gene is named only where the DNA matches it firmly.

D gene	V gene	J gene	CDR3 DNA	CDR3 protein
-	TRBV5-4	TRBJ2-7	TGTGCCAGCAGGGTGGCGGGCATGCCCTACGAGCAGTACTTC	CASRVAGMPYEQYF
-	TRBV4-1	TRBJ2-1	TGCGCCAGCAGTCTTCGGGGGTACAATGAGCAGTTCTTC	CASSLRGYNEQFF
TRBD1	TRBV27	TRBJ2-1	TGTGCCAGCAGTTTAGGGACAGGGTTAAGCGGAGAGCAGTTCTTC	CASSLGTGLSGEQFF
-	TRBV5-4	TRBJ2-2	TGTGCCAGCAGCTTTCGGTTCGGGTACACCGGGGAGCTGTTTTTT	CASSFRFGYTGELFF
-	TRBV18	TRBJ1-1	TGTGCCAGCTCACCTCCGACAGGTCACACTGAAGCTTTCTTT	CASSPPTGHTEAFF
-	TRBV2	TRBJ1-3	TGTGCCAGCAGGGGGGTTTTGTTACAGGGCTCTGGAAACACCATATATTTT	CASRGVLLQGSGNTIYF
-	TRBV4-2	TRBJ2-3	TGTGCCAGCAGCCGAGGGGAGGCAGATACGCAGTATTTT	CASSRGEADTQYF
TRBD1	TRBV6-6	TRBJ1-6	TGTGCCAGCAATAACAGGGGGCCCTCCTATAATTCACCCCTCCACTTT	CASNNRGPSYNSPLHF
-	TRBV7-3	TRBJ1-1	TGTGCCAGCAGCTTACAGGGTATGAACACTGAAGCTTTCTTT	CASSLQGMNTEAFF
-	TRBV28	TRBJ2-3	TGTGCCAGCAATTATCTCACAGATACGCAGTATTTT	CASNYLTDTQYF
-	TRBV5-1	TRBJ2-7	TGCGCCAGCAGCTCCCCGGGGTTAAGCTCCTACGAGCAGTACTTC	CASSSPGLSSYEQYF
TRBD1	TRBV9	TRBJ1-2	TGTGCCAGCAGCCCGGGACAGGGGAAGACGGGAGCTAACTATGGCTACACCTTC	CASSPGQGKTGANYGYTF
TRBD1	TRBV7-2	TRBJ1-5	TGTGCCAGCAGTTACACAGGGGGGAACGGTCAGCCCCAGCATTTT	CASSYTGGNGQPQHF
TRBD1	TRBV18	TRBJ1-6	TGTGCCAGCTCACCACGGCAGGGGGGAGATTCACCCCTCCACTTT	CASSPRQGGDSPLHF
TRBD2	TRBV19	TRBJ2-2	TGTGCCAGTAGTATACGACTAGCGGGAGGGGAGCTGTTTTTT	CASSIRLAGGELFF
TRBD1	TRBV7-8	TRBJ2-3	TGTGCCAGCAGCATAGAGGACAGGGGCGGCACAGATACGCAGTATTTT	CASSIEDRGGTDTQYF
TRBD1	TRBV27	TRBJ1-6	TGTGCCAGCAGCGTTGGACAGGTGATTTCACCCCTCCACTTT	CASSVGQVISPLHF
TRBD1	TRBV6-5	TRBJ2-7	TGTGCCAGCAGTTACTCTCGGGACAGCCTCAACTACGAGCAGTACTTC	CASSYSRDSLNYEQYF
-	TRBV19	TRBJ1-5	TGTGCCAGTAGTTACGAGGGCTTGGGCAATCAGCCCCAGCATTTT	CASSYEGLGNQPQHF
TRBD2	TRBV9	TRBJ2-5	TGTGCCAGCAGCCCCAGGGAGGGATTCCGAGAGACCCAGTACTTC	CASSPREGFRETQYF
TRBD1	TRBV18	TRBJ1-3	TGTGCCAGCTCACCAGGGACAGGGACTGGAAACACCATATATTTT	CASSPGTGTGNTIYF
-	TRBV13	TRBJ2-3	TGTGCCAGCAGCTTAGTCGACGGCGACAGGACCAATACGCAGTATTTT	CASSLVDGDRTNTQYF
TRBD2	TRBV10-3	TRBJ2-7	TGTGCCATCAGGTCCGGGACTAGCGATCACGAGCAGTACTTC	CAIRSGTSDHEQYF
-	TRBV2	TRBJ1-1	TGTGCCAGCACCGAACGGACAGTGAATTGTGAAGCTTTCTTT	CASTERTVNCEAFF
TRBD1	TRBV28	TRBJ1-4	TGTGCCAGCAGCGGGACAGGGCTTGAGGAAAAACTGTTTTTT	CASSGTGLEEKLFF
-	TRBV28	TRBJ1-2	TGTGCCAGCAGTTTGGGATCAGGGGTGGACGGCTATGGCTACACCTTC	CASSLGSGVDGYGYTF
-	TRBV28	TRBJ1-5	TGTGCCAGCAGTTCCTCCGACAGGTTTTACGATCAGCCCCAGCATTTT	CASSSSDRFYDQPQHF
TRBD2	TRBV4-1	TRBJ2-3	TGCGCCAGCAGCCAAGTGGATCGCGGGGGGACCACAGATACGCAGTATTTT	CASSQVDRGGTTDTQYF
TRBD1	TRBV27	TRBJ2-7	TGTGCCAGCTGGTTGGGGACAGGATTCTACGAGCAGTACTTC	CASWLGTGFYEQYF
-	TRBV2	TRBJ2-7	TGTGCCAGCCACTTGGGGGGCTCCTACGAGCAGTACTTC	CASHLGGSYEQYF
TRBD1	TRBV18	TRBJ1-1	TGTGCCAGCTCAAGGGACAGGAACACTGAAGCTTTCTTT	CASSRDRNTEAFF
TRBD1	TRBV7-8	TRBJ2-1	TGTGCCAGCAGCTTCCTCTCCAGGGGGTACTCCTACAATGAGCAGTTCTTC	CASSFLSRGYSYNEQFF
-	TRBV28	TRBJ1-2	TGTGCCAGCAGTTTACCCCAAACAGTTTATGGCTACACCTTC	CASSLPQTVYGYTF
-	TRBV6-1	TRBJ2-5	TGTGCCAGCAGTACCGGACAGCGAGGGGAGACCCAGTACTTC	CASSTGQRGETQYF
-	TRBV6-5	TRBJ1-2	TGTGCCAGCAGTTCTCCTGCTAGGGGCTATGGCTACACCTTC	CASSSPARGYGYTF
TRBD2	TRBV10-3	TRBJ2-2	TGTGCCATCAGTGGCGGGACTAGCGGGACGACCGGGGAGCTGTTTTTT	CAISGGTSGTTGELFF
TRBD2	TRBV5-1	TRBJ2-1	TGCGCCAGCAGCTTAGGGACTAGCAATGAGCAGTTCTTC	CASSLGTSNEQFF
TRBD2	TRBV6-4	TRBJ2-5	TGTGCCAGCAGTCGACTAGCGGGGAACCAAGAGACCCAGTACTTC	CASSRLAGNQETQYF
TRBD1	TRBV2	TRBJ2-1	TGTGCCAGCAACGATGGACAGGGCGGAAATGAGCAGTTCTTC	CASNDGQGGNEQFF
-	TRBV10-3	TRBJ1-1	TGTGCCATCAGTGTAGGAGACCTGAGGCCTGAAGCTTTCTTT	CAISVGDLRPEAFF
TRBD2	TRBV4-1	TRBJ2-1	TGCGCCAGCAGTAACCCGGGGGGGGTCAATGAGCAGTTCTTC	CASSNPGGVNEQFF
-	TRBV6-5	TRBJ1-1	TGTGCCAGCAGTTGGACAGCGGATTACACTGAAGCTTTCTTT	CASSWTADYTEAFF
-	TRBV27	TRBJ1-1	TGTGCCAGCACCCGCCTGGGGGGAGGAATCACTGAAGCTTTCTTT	CASTRLGGGITEAFF
TRBD1	TRBV25-1	TRBJ1-2	TGTGCCAGCAGTGAAAACCTCCGGGACAGCTATGGCTACACCTTC	CASSENLRDSYGYTF
TRBD1	TRBV5-1	TRBJ2-1	TGCGCCAGCAGCTCGCTCAGGGGGCTGTTGACGAATGAGCAGTTCTTC	CASSSLRGLLTNEQFF
TRBD1	TRBV27	TRBJ1-1	TGTGCCAGCAGGACAGGGGGCACTGAAGCTTTCTTT	CASRTGGTEAFF
-	TRBV18	TRBJ2-5	TGTGCCAGCTCACCACCGGGCGGGTCCCGGGCGACCCAGTACTTC	CASSPPGGSRATQYF
TRBD1	TRBV4-1	TRBJ2-1	TGCGCCAGCAGCCAAGATACAGGGGGTGAACAGTTCTTC	CASSQDTGGEQFF